The 14 T cell receptor beta chains presented below share a single source sample, sequenced in a study of blood T cell repertoires in COVID-19. The repertoire was sequenced with immunoSEQ multiplex PCR; TCRdb's copy has only in-frame clones and lacks some. The profile covers about 50,000 clones, with roughly 82% appearing a single time and around 2.7% taken by the ten largest. Sequencing used peripheral blood. The source of these receptors is a woman aged 55-70 years with acute or convalescent COVID-19.

The V call is TRBV3-1 (or the pseudogene TRBV3-2), the J call TRBJ2-1, with TRBD2 matching 7 bases. The CDR3 totals 15 residues. V lost 0 bases and J lost 7; bases outside the gene matches: 6. Germline-derived CDR1 and CDR2 are LGHDT and YNNKEL (reference sequence). CDR3 DNA: TGTGCCAGCAGCCAAGAGGGAGGGTTCCTAAATGAGCAGTTCTTC. It encodes CASSQEGGFLNEQFF.

The rearrangement links TRBV7-2 to TRBJ2-6; TRBD2 matches 14 bases. The germline V gene encodes CDR1 SGHTA and CDR2 FQGNSA. CDR3 length equals 19 residues. With 8 bases clipped from V and 2 bases from J, the junction kept 11 bases outside the gene matches. This CDR3 is CASSWGGTSGSTGANVLTF. CDR3 bases: TGTGCCAGCTCCTGGGGTGGGACTAGCGGGAGTACTGGGGCCAACGTCCTGACTTTC.

This chain links TRBV20-1 with TRBJ1-5; D may be TRBD1 (5 bases). Trimming removed 6 bases at V and 5 bases at J, with 5 bases between. Germline V lookup: CDR1 DFQATT, CDR2 SNEGSKA (reference sequence). The CDR3 covers 10 residues. The CDR3 protein is CSAGDQPQHF. The DNA for the CDR3 is TGCAGTGCAGGGGATCAGCCCCAGCATTTT.

The rearrangement uses TRBV6-1 and TRBJ1-1; D is possibly TRBD1 (5 bases). Germline V CDR1 and CDR2: MNHNS, SASEGT. V was pared by 2 bases and J by 7 bases, with 14 bases between. The CDR3 runs to 14 residues. The CDR3 protein is CASSESGEGNEAFF. The DNA of the CDR3 is TGTGCCAGCAGTGAATCGGGGGAGGGCAATGAAGCTTTCTTT.

This clone was counted a few times. The V call is TRBV6-4, the J call TRBJ2-2; no definite D call. V lost 3 bases to trimming and J lost 5 bases, with 7 bases between them. The CDR3 has 13 amino acids. Germline V gene data show CDR1 as MRHNA and CDR2 as SNTAGT. The CDR3: CASSEVGTGELFF. The DNA of the CDR3 is TGTGCCAGCAGTGAAGTCGGTACCGGGGAGCTGTTTTTT.

The gene calls are TRBV30 and TRBJ1-1; D call uncertain. Germline V gene sequence: CDR1 GTSNPN, CDR2 SVGIG (reference sequence). The CDR3 totals 16 residues. Trimming shortened V by 2 bases and J by 4 bases, and 20 bases separated the two germline ends. CDR3 in amino acids: CAWSIRREGWSTEAFF. The CDR3 coding sequence is TGTGCCTGGAGTATTAGGAGGGAAGGATGGTCCACTGAAGCTTTCTTT.

J is TRBJ1-6 and V is TRBV7-9; D ambiguous. From germline, CDR1 is SEHNR and CDR2 FQNEAQ (reference sequence). The length of the CDR3 is 15 residues. Trimming took off 5 bases at V and 10 bases at J, with 18 bases between the two ends. The CDR3 sequence is CASSPGDRGSSPLHF. CDR3 in DNA: TGTGCCAGCAGCCCGGGCGACCGGGGAAGCTCACCCCTCCACTTT.

The chain links TRBV28 to TRBJ1-2; weak D call: TRBD1 (5 bases). The V end was cut by 5 bases, the J end by 6 bases, with 13 bases between. Germline V gives CDR1 MDHEN, CDR2 SYDVKM. This CDR3 has 13 residues. The CDR3 nucleotides are TGTGCCAGCAGTCCGCCAGGGATTCATGGCTACACCTTC. It translates to CASSPPGIHGYTF.

Concerning this clone: A junction boundary mismatches the germline segment, possibly from a read error. This chain links TRBV6-5 with TRBJ2-2; TRBD2 is a possible D gene (5 bases). Per the germline V gene, CDR1 is MNHEY and CDR2 is SVGAGI. The CDR3 is 13 amino acids. The CDR3 region is CASTAPWAGKLFF. The CDR3 region has the DNA TGTGCCAGCACCGCGCCCTGGGCCGGGAAGCTGTTTTTT.

This clone appeared a few times. The J gene is TRBJ2-1, the V gene TRBV9; D unresolved. The germline gives CDR1 SGDLS, CDR2 YYNGEE. This CDR3 contains 16 residues. The V end was cut by 4 bases, the J end by 5 bases, with 19 bases between. Written as DNA, the CDR3 is TGTGCCAGCAGCACCGCGAAGGCGGCCTGGAACAATGAGCAGTTCTTC. This sequence encodes CASSTAKAAWNNEQFF. Variable domain in full (rest from reference TRBV9 and TRBJ2-1): DSGVTQTPKHLITATGQRVTLRCSPRSGDLSVYWYQQSLDQGLQFLIQYYNGEERAKGNILERFSAQQFPDLHSELNLSSLELGDSALYFCASSTAKAAWNNEQFFGPGTRLTVL.

This rearrangement joins TRBV5-1 to TRBJ2-5; D might be TRBD2 (6 bases). This CDR3 spans 14 amino acids. The V end was cut by 0 bases, the J end by 4 bases, with 10 bases between. Per germline, CDR1 SGHRS and CDR2 YFSETQ. As DNA, the CDR3 is TGCGCCAGCAGCTTGGGTCAGGAGGGAGAGACCCAGTACTTC. Encoded protein: CASSLGQEGETQYF.

The rearrangement uses TRBV4-1 and TRBJ2-7, with D maybe TRBD1 (6 bases). The CDR3 is made up of 17 amino acids. Germline-derived CDR1 and CDR2 are MGHRA and YSYEKL. V was shortened by 4 bases and J by 3 bases, with 22 bases between the two germline ends. DNA for the CDR3: TGCGCCAGCAGCCGAATAACCGCCCCGGGACAAGACTACGAGCAGTACTTC. It codes for CASSRITAPGQDYEQYF.

V usage is TRBV11-1 and J usage is TRBJ2-7; TRBD1 aligns across 8 bases. The CDR3 consists of 15 residues. With V trimmed by 1 base and J by 1 base, 3 bases remained unmatched. Germline V gene data show CDR1 as SGHAT and CDR2 as FQDESV (reference sequence). The CDR3: CASSLEGTGSYEQYF. The CDR3 bases are TGTGCCAGCAGCTTAGAAGGGACAGGTTCCTACGAGCAGTACTTC.

The V gene is TRBV9, the J gene TRBJ1-2; the D gene is possibly TRBD1 (5 bases). The germline V gene has CDR1 SGDLS and CDR2 YYNGEE. The CDR3 loop spans 15 amino acids. V was shortened by 0 bases and J by 0 bases, with 9 bases between the two germline ends. CDR3 DNA sequence: TGTGCCAGCAGCGTAGGGACAACTGCTAACTATGGCTACACCTTC. It translates to CASSVGTTANYGYTF.